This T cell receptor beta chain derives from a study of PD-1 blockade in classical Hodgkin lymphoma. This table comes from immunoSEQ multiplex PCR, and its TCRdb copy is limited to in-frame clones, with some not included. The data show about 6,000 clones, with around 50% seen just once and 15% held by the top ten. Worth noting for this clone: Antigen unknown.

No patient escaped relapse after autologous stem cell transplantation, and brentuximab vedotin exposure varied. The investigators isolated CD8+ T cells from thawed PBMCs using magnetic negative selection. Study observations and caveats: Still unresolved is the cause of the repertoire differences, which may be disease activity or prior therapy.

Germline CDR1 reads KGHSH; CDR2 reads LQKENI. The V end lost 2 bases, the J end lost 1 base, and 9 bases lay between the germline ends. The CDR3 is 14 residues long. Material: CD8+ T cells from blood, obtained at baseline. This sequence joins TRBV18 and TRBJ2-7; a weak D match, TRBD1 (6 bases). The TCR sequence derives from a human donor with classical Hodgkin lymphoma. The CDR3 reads CASSPGTLSYEQYF. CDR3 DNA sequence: TGTGCCAGCTCACCAGGGACACTGTCCTACGAGCAGTACTTC. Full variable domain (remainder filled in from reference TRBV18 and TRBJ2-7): NAGVMQNPRHLVRRRGQEARLRCSPMKGHSHVYWYRQLPEEGLKFMVYLQKENIIDESGMPKERFSAEFPKEGPSILRIQQVVRGDSAAYFCASSPGTLSYEQYFGPGTRLTVT.